This record concerns one T cell receptor (beta chain) sequence. Its antigen remains unknown. The PCR employed 60 Vbeta primers together with 13 Jbeta primers. The protocol was immunoSEQ multiplex PCR, while the TCRdb copy is restricted to in-frame clones and leaves out a portion. The data contain some 150,000 clones, about 70% of them singletons. The source of the sample is a study of cytomegalovirus exposure and HLA in healthy donors. Whole-study findings and limits: The study labeled 150 or so TCR beta chains cytomegalovirus-associated.

Donors were nominally healthy when sampled, though unrecorded immune exposures were likely. Deletions cut 5 bases from V and 6 bases from J, with 13 bases between. The CDR3 runs 13 residues. Germline values: CDR1 ENHRY, CDR2 SYGVKD. The receptor was derived from a woman aged 40-49 years in good health and CMV-seronegative. Sequencing was done on a sample of PBMCs. V gene TRBV10-3 combines with J gene TRBJ1-2; the D gene is possibly TRBD1 (5 bases). In DNA, the CDR3 is TGTGCCATCAGTCCCACCGCGGGGCATGGCTACACCTTC. It encodes CAISPTAGHGYTF.